This T cell receptor (beta chain) appears in the sequencing data of a study of T-cell reconstitution after alpha-beta-depleted transplantation in children. Unique molecular identifiers tagged the TCRbeta library. Using its own MiXCR run on the PCR reads, TCRdb lists one record per CDR3 protein. The top ten clones hold over 3.5% of a sample with 350,000 to 450,000 distinct CDR3 sequences, roughly 22% of them seen once. Germline assignment: CDR1 LGHDT and CDR2 YNNKEL (reference sequence). V lost 0 bases to trimming and J lost 4 bases, with 11 bases between them. This CDR3 has 15 residues. The source is a human donor who donated a stem cell graft to a child with acute myeloid leukemia. The chain couples TRBV3-1 to TRBJ2-3, with D unresolved. The sequencing used PBMCs from the stem cell graft donor, collected from the stem cell graft. CDR3 loop: CASSQDLIVPDTQYF. For the CDR3, the DNA is TGTGCCAGCAGCCAAGACCTTATTGTGCCAGATACGCAGTATTTT.